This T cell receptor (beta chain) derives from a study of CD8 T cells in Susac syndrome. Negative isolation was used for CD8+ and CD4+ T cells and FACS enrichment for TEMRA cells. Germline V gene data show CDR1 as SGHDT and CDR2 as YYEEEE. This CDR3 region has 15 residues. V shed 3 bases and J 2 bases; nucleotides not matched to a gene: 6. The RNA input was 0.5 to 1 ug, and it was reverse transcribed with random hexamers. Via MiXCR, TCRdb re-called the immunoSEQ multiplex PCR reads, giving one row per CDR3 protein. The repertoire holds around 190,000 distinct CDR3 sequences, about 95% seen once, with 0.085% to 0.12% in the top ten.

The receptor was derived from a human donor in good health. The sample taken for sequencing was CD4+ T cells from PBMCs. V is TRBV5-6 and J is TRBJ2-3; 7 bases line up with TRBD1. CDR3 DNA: TGTGCCAGCAGCTATATAGGACAGGCCACAGATACGCAGTATTTT. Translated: CASSYIGQATDTQYF.